The 30 T cell receptor beta chains presented below share a single source sample, sequenced in a study of blood T cell repertoires in COVID-19. Only in-frame clones appear in the TCRdb table, and some are missing; sequencing was by immunoSEQ multiplex PCR. The profile covers 150,000 to 200,000 clones, with over 85% appearing a single time and around 2% taken by the ten largest. Source material: peripheral blood. These receptors originate from a woman aged 55-70 years with COVID-19, enrolled during active disease.

The gene calls are TRBV5-1 and TRBJ1-1; TRBD1 is a possible D gene (6 bases). Germline values: CDR1 SGHRS, CDR2 YFSETQ. The CDR3 is 16 amino acids. The V and J ends lost 0 bases and 0 bases respectively, with 12 bases between them. CDR3: CASSLVRAGVNTEAFF. CDR3 DNA sequence: TGCGCCAGCAGCTTGGTCCGGGCAGGGGTGAACACTGAAGCTTTCTTT.

The chain has TRBV7-3 and TRBJ2-3; tentatively, D is TRBD1 (6 bases). Looked up from germline, CDR1 is SGHTA and CDR2 is FQGTGA. V gave up 5 bases and J gave up 3 bases, with 9 bases separating them. The CDR3 runs to 13 residues. This chain's CDR3 is CASSRRGTDTQYF. The CDR3 DNA reads TGTGCCAGCAGCCGCAGGGGAACAGATACGCAGTATTTT.

A single count supports this clone. The V call is TRBV6-5, the J call TRBJ1-2, with 8 bases lining up with TRBD1. V lost 6 bases and J lost 4; bases outside the gene matches: 4. This CDR3 is 13 amino acids long. Germline V gives CDR1 MNHEY, CDR2 SVGAGI. DNA of the CDR3: TGTGCCAGCAGCCGACAGGGGCGCTATGGCTACACCTTC. It codes for CASSRQGRYGYTF.

The rearrangement links TRBV19 to TRBJ1-6; D not certain. The CDR3 consists of 15 residues. V was cut by 6 bases and J by 8 bases, with 17 bases left in between. Per germline, CDR1 LNHDA and CDR2 SQIVND (reference sequence). The CDR3 coding sequence is TGTGCCAGTAGAGAATCGGGATCATATCATTCACCCCTCCACTTT. Amino acid sequence: CASRESGSYHSPLHF.

V is TRBV5-1 and J is TRBJ1-1; D possibly corresponds to TRBD1 (5 bases). The germline CDR1 and CDR2 sequences are SGHRS and YFSETQ. Trimming removed 4 bases at V and 1 base at J, with 11 bases between. The CDR3 covers 14 residues. The CDR3 sequence: CASSGGGENTEAFF. The CDR3 DNA follows: TGCGCCAGCAGCGGAGGAGGGGAGAACACTGAAGCTTTCTTT.

About this clone: Other DNA sequences in the sample encode the same CDR3. The chain links TRBV19 to TRBJ1-5, with 10 positions matching TRBD1. CDR1 LNHDA and CDR2 SQIVND come from the germline V gene (reference sequence). The length of the CDR3 is 14 residues. Trimming took 6 bases from V and 2 from J; bases not matched to a gene: 1. The CDR3 DNA reads as TGTGCCAGTAGCGGGACAGGGGGCAATCAGCCCCAGCATTTT. This codes for CASSGTGGNQPQHF. Based on the CDR3 plus reference TRBV19 and TRBJ1-5, the full variable domain is DGGITQSPKYLFRKEGQNVTLSCEQNLNHDAMYWYRQDPGQGLRLIYYSQIVNDFQKGDIAEGYSVSREKKESFPLTVTSAQKNPTAFYLCASSGTGGNQPQHFGDGTRLSIL.

The chain couples TRBV19 to TRBJ2-3; 9 bases are shared with TRBD2. The CDR3 covers 15 residues. CDR1 LNHDA and CDR2 SQIVND come from the germline V gene (reference sequence). V dropped 8 bases and J dropped 4; count of bases not matched to a gene: 10. CDR3 sequence (DNA): TGTGCCAGTCGGGGGCGGGGGGGCCGTGCAGATACGCAGTATTTT. Its protein product is CASRGRGGRADTQYF.

V and J are TRBV11-2 and TRBJ2-3, with 8 bases identical to TRBD2. Trimming took 3 bases from V and 12 from J; bases not matched to a gene: 5. Germline loops: CDR1 SGHAT, CDR2 FQNNGV. The CDR3 covers 12 residues. CDR3 nucleotide sequence: TGTGCCAGCAGCTTGGGTAGCGGGGATCAGTATTTT. Translating gives CASSLGSGDQYF. Together with reference TRBV11-2 and TRBJ2-3, the CDR3 gives the full variable domain: EAGVAQSPRYKIIEKRQSVAFWCNPISGHATLYWYQQILGQGPKLLIQFQNNGVVDDSQLPKDRFSAERLKGVDSTLKIQPAKLEDSAVYLCASSLGSGDQYFGPGTRLTVL.

Here the CDR3 reads CAISGSRDSNEQFF. The CDR3 nucleotides read TGTGCCATCAGTGGCTCTCGGGACAGCAATGAGCAGTTCTTC. This rearrangement joins TRBV10-3 to TRBJ2-1; 7 positions match TRBD1. V trimming: 4 bases; J trimming: 6 bases; junction bases outside the gene matches: 6. The germline V gene has CDR1 ENHRY and CDR2 SYGVKD. The CDR3 covers 14 residues.

The CDR3 bases are TGTGCCAGCAGCCCCCGTAAAGACAGGTGGAATGAAAAACTGTTTTTT. It encodes CASSPRKDRWNEKLFF. The chain employs TRBV3-1 (or the pseudogene TRBV3-2) and TRBJ1-4; D might be TRBD1 (6 bases). V lost 4 bases and J lost 5, with 17 bases in between. Germline assignment: CDR1 LGHDT and CDR2 YNNKEL (reference sequence). The CDR3 contains 16 residues.

This clone came up once. The chain carries TRBV5-6 and TRBJ1-6, with 8 nucleotides matching TRBD1. The V gene end was trimmed by 6 bases and the J gene end by 7 bases; junction bases not matched to a gene: 9. Germline lookup yields CDR1 SGHDT and CDR2 YYEEEE. This CDR3 region has 15 residues. For the CDR3, the DNA is TGTGCCAGCACTTTGGGGACAGGCCGGAATTCACCCCTCCACTTT. It specifies CASTLGTGRNSPLHF.

The chain employs TRBV6-5 and TRBJ2-1; maybe TRBD2 (5 bases). Germline CDR1 reads MNHEY; CDR2 reads SVGAGI. V shed 7 bases and J shed 8 bases, with 12 bases lying between them. There are 12 residues in the CDR3. CDR3 DNA sequence: TGTGCCAGCACTCTATTCGGGGATGAGCAGTTCTTC. This gives the protein CASTLFGDEQFF.

The chain carries TRBV5-6 and TRBJ2-2; maybe TRBD1 (5 bases). Germline CDR1 is SGHDT and CDR2 is YYEEEE. The V and J ends lost 5 bases and 0 bases respectively, with 14 bases between them. CDR3 length: 16 amino acids. CDR3: CASSVGALTNTGELFF. The CDR3 bases are TGTGCCAGCAGTGTAGGGGCCCTTACGAACACCGGGGAGCTGTTTTTT.

This chain joins TRBV18 and TRBJ2-1; 7 bases line up with TRBD2. Germline V CDR1 and CDR2: KGHSH, LQKENI. The CDR3 is 15 residues long. Trimming removed 6 bases from V and 3 bases from J; junction bases left unmatched: 8. The CDR3 spells CASSTGGEGYNEQFF. The CDR3 DNA reads as TGTGCCAGCTCTACCGGCGGGGAGGGCTACAATGAGCAGTTCTTC.

The chain recombines TRBV5-6 with TRBJ1-1, with D possibly being TRBD1 (5 bases). The CDR3 has 14 residues. Germline V gene data show CDR1 as SGHDT and CDR2 as YYEEEE. Trimming removed 1 base at V and 1 base at J, with 8 bases between. The CDR3 region has the DNA TGTGCCAGCAGCTTGAAGGGGTCGAACACTGAAGCTTTCTTT. Translation: CASSLKGSNTEAFF.

Comment on this clone: Other DNA sequences in this sample translate to the same CDR3. The V and J genes are TRBV7-2 and TRBJ1-1; tentative D call: TRBD1 (5 bases). V was shortened by 1 base and J by 0 bases, with 9 bases between the two germline ends. Per germline, CDR1 SGHTA and CDR2 FQGNSA. The CDR3 consists of 15 residues. The CDR3 region is CASSLVAGMNTEAFF. The CDR3 DNA follows: TGTGCCAGCAGCTTAGTCGCAGGGATGAACACTGAAGCTTTCTTT.

This clone has a single count. V and J are TRBV9 and TRBJ1-2; TRBD1 is a possible D gene (6 bases). CDR3 length equals 14 residues. With 0 bases removed from V and 4 bases from J, the gap between germline ends came to 10 bases. Germline CDR1 is SGDLS and CDR2 is YYNGEE. For the CDR3, the DNA is TGTGCCAGCAGCGTAGAACAGGGTCCCTATGGCTACACCTTC. Translated, it gives CASSVEQGPYGYTF.

The V and J genes are TRBV5-8 and TRBJ2-5; 10 bases map to TRBD2. This CDR3 is built from 15 residues. CDR1 is SGHTS and CDR2 is YDEGEE in the germline V gene. Trimming removed 5 bases from V and 1 base from J; junction bases left unmatched: 5. The CDR3 protein is CASRPGLASQETQYF. The CDR3 DNA sequence: TGTGCCAGCAGGCCGGGACTAGCGTCCCAAGAGACCCAGTACTTC.

The chain joins TRBV6-1 to TRBJ1-5; weak D call: TRBD1 (5 bases). CDR1 and CDR2 from the germline V gene are MNHNS and SASEGT. Deletions cut 2 bases from V and 6 bases from J, with 11 bases between. The CDR3 consists of 14 residues. The CDR3 region has the DNA TGTGCCAGCAGTGAAATAGGGGTAAGTCAGCCCCAGCATTTT. Translated: CASSEIGVSQPQHF.

This chain's CDR3 is CASSSLRQGDTQYF. For the CDR3, the DNA is TGTGCCAGCAGTTCACTGCGACAGGGGGATACGCAGTATTTT. The chain couples TRBV27 to TRBJ2-3; 8 nucleotides agree with TRBD1. CDR3 length: 14 amino acids. V shed 4 bases, J shed 6 bases, and the junction held 6 bases outside the gene matches. Per germline, CDR1 MNHEY and CDR2 SMNVEV (reference sequence).

The chain joins TRBV12-5 to TRBJ1-3; D not resolved. Germline CDR1 LGHNT, CDR2 FRNRAP. V lost 1 base and J lost 0, with 4 bases in between. The CDR3 consists of 14 residues. This chain's CDR3 is CASGLDISGNTIYF. In DNA, the CDR3 is TGTGCTAGTGGTTTGGATATCTCTGGAAACACCATATATTTT.

CDR3 coding DNA: TGTGCCAGCAGCACGGTAACAGGGGCAGATACGCAGTATTTT. Its protein is CASSTVTGADTQYF. The chain employs TRBV5-4 and TRBJ2-3; 7 bases are a match to TRBD1. CDR3 length: 14 residues. Per germline, CDR1 SGHNT and CDR2 YYREEE (reference sequence). V shed 4 bases, J shed 4 bases, and the junction held 6 bases outside the gene matches.

This chain uses TRBV9 with TRBJ2-3; the D is unclear. Trimming left V 4 bases short and J 1 base short, with 10 bases between. From germline, CDR1 is SGDLS and CDR2 YYNGEE. This CDR3 is 14 amino acids long. Here the CDR3 reads CASSTLAGTDTQYF. The CDR3 DNA follows: TGTGCCAGCAGCACCCTGGCGGGCACAGATACGCAGTATTTT. Drawing the rest from reference TRBV9 and TRBJ2-3, the complete variable domain is DSGVTQTPKHLITATGQRVTLRCSPRSGDLSVYWYQQSLDQGLQFLIQYYNGEERAKGNILERFSAQQFPDLHSELNLSSLELGDSALYFCASSTLAGTDTQYFGPGTRLTVL.

This clone was detected a few times. The V and J genes are TRBV19 and TRBJ2-5; TRBD1 might be the D (6 bases). V lost 3 bases, J lost 2 bases, and 7 bases lay in between. The CDR3 loop spans 13 amino acids. CDR1 LNHDA and CDR2 SQIVND come from the germline V gene (reference sequence). Here the CDR3 reads CASSIGTQETQYF. The CDR3 nucleotides read TGTGCCAGTAGTATCGGGACACAAGAGACCCAGTACTTC.

This clone was counted once. The chain links TRBV5-1 to TRBJ1-1, with 8 bases that match TRBD1. Germline loops: CDR1 SGHRS, CDR2 YFSETQ. The junction had 8 bases not matched to a gene; V was cut back by 4 bases and J by 0 bases. The CDR3 totals 16 residues. The CDR3 nucleotides are TGCGCCAGCAGCCTTTCCGGGACAGGCATGAACACTGAAGCTTTCTTT. Residues: CASSLSGTGMNTEAFF.

The chain is built from TRBV24-1 and TRBJ2-1; D is perhaps TRBD1 (6 bases). Germline V gene sequence: CDR1 KGHDR, CDR2 SFDVKD. V was trimmed by 9 bases and J by 5 bases, leaving 13 bases between them. CDR3 length equals 13 residues. The DNA of the CDR3 is TGTGCCACCTCAAGGGACACTGACAATGAGCAGTTCTTC. Amino acids: CATSRDTDNEQFF.

This rearrangement joins TRBV4-3 to TRBJ2-7; D may be TRBD2 (6 bases). The CDR3 has 16 amino acids. Trimming shortened V by 0 bases and J by 9 bases, and 21 bases separated the two germline ends. Germline V gene lookup returns CDR1 LGHNA and CDR2 YSLEER. The chain's CDR3 is CASSQDRAGMPEGQYF. CDR3 coding DNA: TGCGCCAGCAGCCAAGATCGGGCCGGAATGCCGGAGGGGCAGTACTTC.

The chain recombines TRBV27 with TRBJ1-2; 7 bases are shared with TRBD1. From germline, CDR1 is MNHEY and CDR2 SMNVEV (reference sequence). The CDR3 has 12 amino acids. With 4 bases clipped from V and 11 bases from J, the junction kept 7 bases outside the gene matches. CDR3 protein: CASSSGGRGYTF. The DNA of the CDR3 is TGTGCCAGCAGTTCAGGGGGGAGAGGTTACACCTTC.

The chain recombines TRBV19 with TRBJ1-4; perhaps TRBD1 as D (5 bases). The CDR3 loop spans 15 amino acids. Trimming removed 4 bases at V and 4 bases at J, with 13 bases between. From germline, CDR1 is LNHDA and CDR2 SQIVND (reference sequence). CDR3 loop: CASSRRQLFNEKLFF. The CDR3 bases are TGTGCCAGTAGTAGGAGACAGCTCTTTAATGAAAAACTGTTTTTT.

The genes are TRBV12-3 or TRBV12-4 and TRBJ2-7, with a weak D call TRBD2 (5 bases). The germline V and J ends were trimmed by 7 bases and 5 bases, with 12 bases remaining between them. This CDR3 is built from 12 residues. In DNA, the CDR3 is TGTGCCAGCAAAAGAGGGATCGACGAGCAGTACTTC. Amino acids: CASKRGIDEQYF.